The source of this TCR beta chain is a study of T-cell memory formation after mild COVID-19. About the study: Clustering of TCRs was largely donor specific. Study-wide results and limits: CD4+ clones that contracted lay mainly in CM and EM; CD8+ ones lay in EMRA. CD4+ bias marked clones expanding day 15 to 37, unlike balanced contracting clones.

There are a few counts of this clonotype. The antigen remains undetermined. The germline V gene encodes CDR1 SGHVS and CDR2 FNYEAQ. Trimming took off 4 bases at V and 3 bases at J, with 13 bases between the two ends. The CDR3 covers 16 residues. TCRdb ran MiXCR on the 5' RACE reads and lists one entry per CDR3 protein. Of 190,000 or so distinct CDR3 sequences in the sample, around a fifth were seen once. The chain has TRBV7-6 and TRBJ2-6; D is perhaps TRBD1 (6 bases). The material sequenced was PBMCs or a T cell subset sorted from them (not recorded which). The source of this sequence is an adult woman who had mild COVID-19 (a few samples of this study predate the infection). Cell type and time point are not known. The CDR3 DNA sequence: TGTGCCAGCAGCTCAACAGGGATCTTTGGGGCCAACGTCCTGACTTTC. As protein: CASSSTGIFGANVLTF.